This record looks at one T cell receptor beta chain sequence and its context. V was cut by 1 base and J by 3 bases, with 7 bases left in between. The CDR3 contains 14 residues. The germline V gene has CDR1 LGHDT and CDR2 YNNKEL (reference sequence). Sequencing used immunoSEQ multiplex PCR; TCRdb keeps in-frame clones, though not all of them. Of a few hundred thousand clones in the sample, about 90% are singletons; the top ten hold more than 1%. This sample is part of a study of blood T cell repertoires in COVID-19. Looking at the study overall: Sample material is recorded as cDNA or gDNA derived from T cells, B-cell-depleted T cells, or PBMCs.

Those enrolled, adults aged roughly 18 to 100 years, came from roughly 22 US areas. Recovery among Cohort 3 donors was established by two negative PCRs, clearance, or symptom resolution. This chain connects TRBV3-1 (or the pseudogene TRBV3-2) to TRBJ1-5; D unresolved. Sequencing was performed on PBMCs or T cells enriched from blood (not recorded which). The TCR sequence derives from a woman under 40 who had recovered from COVID-19. The DNA for the CDR3 is TGTGCCAGCAGCCAAGGAAGCCCCAATCAGCCCCAGCATTTT. Amino acids: CASSQGSPNQPQHF.